These 9 T cell receptor beta chains were all obtained from the same sample, sequenced in a study of blood T cell repertoires in COVID-19. Data came from immunoSEQ multiplex PCR; TCRdb stores just in-frame clones and leaves some out. The table has roughly 480,000 clones, about 91% seen once. Sequences were obtained from peripheral blood. The receptors stem from a man younger than 35 with COVID-19, enrolled during active disease.

This clone was detected a few times. The gene calls are TRBV5-1 and TRBJ2-3; 7 bases map to TRBD1. Per the germline V gene, CDR1 is SGHRS and CDR2 is YFSETQ. This CDR3 contains 15 residues. V gave up 0 bases and J gave up 4 bases; unmatched junction bases: 5. Written as DNA, the CDR3 is TGCGCCAGCAGCTTGGTGGGACAGATCGCAGATACGCAGTATTTT. Translated, it gives CASSLVGQIADTQYF.

This clone was recorded only once. This rearrangement joins TRBV2 to TRBJ2-4, with TRBD1 matching 8 bases. Germline V gene sequence: CDR1 SNHLY, CDR2 FYNNEI. V gave up 7 bases and J gave up 1 base; unmatched junction bases: 6. CDR3 length: 15 amino acids. The CDR3 loop is CASTGQGGAKNIQYF. The CDR3 DNA reads TGTGCCAGCACCGGACAGGGCGGGGCCAAAAACATTCAGTACTTC.

This clone was found once. The chain employs TRBV10-3 and TRBJ2-6; a weak D match, TRBD1 (6 bases). In germline, CDR1 is ENHRY, CDR2 SYGVKD. This CDR3 has 15 residues. Trimming removed 6 bases from V and 2 bases from J, with 11 bases in between. The CDR3 sequence: CAIRAGDTGANVLTF. The CDR3 DNA sequence: TGTGCCATCAGGGCAGGGGACACTGGGGCCAACGTCCTGACTTTC.

This chain joins TRBV4-1 and TRBJ1-4; D gene ambiguous. Germline V lookup: CDR1 MGHRA, CDR2 YSYEKL. The CDR3 has 15 residues. Trimming removed 0 bases from V and 10 bases from J, with 15 bases in between. CDR3 region: CASSQDRNSQIKLFF. For the CDR3, the DNA is TGCGCCAGCAGCCAAGACAGGAACTCTCAGATAAAACTGTTTTTT.

The V gene is TRBV12-5, the J gene TRBJ2-3; 13 bases are shared with TRBD2. Germline V gene lookup returns CDR1 LGHNT and CDR2 FRNRAP. Unmatched junction bases numbered 14, after V lost 0 bases and J lost 5 bases. The CDR3 extends over 20 amino acids. CDR3 residues: CASGLVLTGGTSGARDTQYF. The CDR3 DNA sequence: TGTGCTAGTGGTTTGGTATTGACAGGGGGGACTAGCGGGGCTCGAGATACGCAGTATTTT. Supplemented by reference TRBV12-5 and TRBJ2-3, the full variable domain reads DARVTQTPRHKVTEMGQEVTMRCQPILGHNTVFWYRQTMMQGLELLAYFRNRAPLDDSGMPKDRFSAEMPDATLATLKIQPSEPRDSAVYFCASGLVLTGGTSGARDTQYFGPGTRLTVL.

The chain is built from TRBV29-1 and TRBJ1-2; D gene ambiguous. From germline, CDR1 is SQVTM and CDR2 ANQGSEA. This CDR3 region has 11 residues. The V end was cut by 0 bases, the J end by 9 bases, with 8 bases between. As DNA, the CDR3 is TGCAGCGTTGAAGATTCAGGCCGCTACACCTTC. Residues: CSVEDSGRYTF.

The chain recombines TRBV7-9 with TRBJ1-3, with a weak D call TRBD1 (6 bases). The germline V gene encodes CDR1 SEHNR and CDR2 FQNEAQ (reference sequence). CDR3 length equals 14 residues. V lost 5 bases to trimming and J lost 2 bases, with 10 bases between them. For the CDR3, the DNA is TGTGCCAGCAGCCCGACAGGTACTGGAAACACCATATATTTT. It encodes CASSPTGTGNTIYF.

The V gene is TRBV6-5, the J gene TRBJ2-2; weak D call: TRBD2 (6 bases). The CDR3 contains 11 residues. Trimming removed 7 bases from V and 6 bases from J, with 6 bases in between. Per germline, CDR1 MNHEY and CDR2 SVGAGI. The CDR3 DNA follows: TGTGCCAGCACGGGGGCCGGGGAGCTGTTTTTT. It is translated as CASTGAGELFF.

The CDR3 DNA is TGCAGCGTAGAGATAGGAGCCACTCCTCAAGAGACCCAGTACTTC. Protein: CSVEIGATPQETQYF. The rearrangement links TRBV29-1 to TRBJ2-5, with D unclear. Germline CDR1 is SQVTM and CDR2 is ANQGSEA. The CDR3 has 15 amino acids. The germline V and J ends were trimmed by 6 bases and 2 bases, with 19 bases remaining between them.